A single sample gave rise to the 5 T cell receptor beta chains below, sequenced in a study of cytomegalovirus exposure and HLA in healthy donors. The PCR employed 60 Vbeta primers together with 13 Jbeta primers. Profiled with immunoSEQ multiplex PCR; TCRdb holds only in-frame clones, not every one. The sample holds about 140,000 clones, roughly 80% seen once. Specimen: PBMCs. The receptors come from a man between 40 and 49 years old in good health and CMV-seronegative.

This chain uses TRBV4-2 with TRBJ2-3, with 8 bases that match TRBD2. V shed 1 base and J 5 bases; nucleotides not matched to a gene: 17. The CDR3 runs 19 residues. The germline CDR1 and CDR2 sequences are LGHNA and YNFKEQ. The CDR3 sequence is CASSQGVIVGGGFGDTQYF. For the CDR3, the DNA is TGTGCCAGCAGCCAAGGGGTAATAGTGGGCGGGGGGTTTGGAGATACGCAGTATTTT.

A single count supports this clone. This chain uses TRBV4-1 with TRBJ2-5, with D unresolved. The CDR3 loop spans 14 amino acids. The V and J ends lost 5 bases and 5 bases respectively, with 15 bases between them. Germline-derived CDR1 and CDR2 are MGHRA and YSYEKL. This CDR3 is CASSTPGRTETQYF. The CDR3 nucleotides read TGCGCCAGCAGCACCCCAGGCAGAACGGAGACCCAGTACTTC.

The chain uses TRBV7-9 and TRBJ1-1; tentatively, D is TRBD1 (6 bases). The CDR3 contains 16 residues. V was pared by 5 bases and J by 2 bases, with 18 bases between. CDR1 and CDR2 from the germline V gene are SEHNR and FQNEAQ (reference sequence). CDR3 DNA sequence: TGTGCCAGCAGCCAAATCCCCACAGGGCGAAACACTGAAGCTTTCTTT. Translating it yields CASSQIPTGRNTEAFF.

CDR3 bases: TGTGCCAGCAGTCGGGCAGGGACAGGGGAGACCCAGTACTTC. This gives the protein CASSRAGTGETQYF. This chain uses TRBV6-1 with TRBJ2-5; 9 positions match TRBD1. In germline, CDR1 is MNHNS, CDR2 SASEGT. V shed 5 bases, J shed 5 bases, and the junction held 6 bases outside the gene matches. The length of the CDR3 is 14 residues.

The CDR3 reads CASSIRHTAAYSNQPQHF. The CDR3 DNA reads as TGTGCCAGTAGTATACGGCATACAGCGGCCTATAGCAATCAGCCCCAGCATTTT. The V call is TRBV19, the J call TRBJ1-5, with D unresolved. This CDR3 comprises 18 residues. Germline CDR1 is LNHDA and CDR2 is SQIVND (reference sequence). V lost 2 bases, J lost 0 bases, and 17 bases lay in between.